This TCR beta chain is from a study of T-cell reconstitution after alpha-beta-depleted transplantation in children (dated by TCRdb to 2016 to 2018). With regard to the full study: Using TCR repertoire profiling, the study quantitatively followed how T-cell immune reconstitution unfolded in children after TCRalphabeta/CD19-depleted allogeneic hematopoietic cell transplantation. Results and caveats for the whole study, not just this receptor: The high TCRbeta diversity at day 60 in some patients was ascribed to recipient T cells and intrathymic progenitors that had survived conditioning. The frequencies of hyperexpanded clones fell over the following months, and after one year, T-cell counts and TCRbeta diversity were mostly attributed to newly produced T cells. The apparently early recovery of alphabetaT-cell counts about two months after transplant reportedly depended on only several hundred rapidly expanded clones that came from non-depleted graft cells.

The library was generated by PCR. Sequencing was carried out with an Illumina HiSeq 2500. TCR libraries were prepared with molecular barcoding, using unique molecular identifiers to normalize TCRbeta repertoire quantification. The public reads were run again by TCRdb, first through fastp at Q25 and then through MiXCR, and only productive beta chains were kept. Every distinct CDR3 protein forms one entry, paired with its most common genes and DNA. The sample table shows about a million distinct CDR3 sequences, and roughly 29% are seen once. The ten largest make up roughly 27% of the sample. In light of the paper, this sample's treatment or condition label describes: allogeneic hematopoietic cell transplantation with graft depleted of TCRalphabeta T cells and CD19 B cells. The transplant recipients were children given TCRalphabeta/CD19-depleted allogeneic hematopoietic cell grafts. From a lookup of the germline V gene (reference sequence), CDR1 and CDR2 are DFQATT and SNEGSKA. The cysteine opens and the phenylalanine closes a CDR3 of 14 amino acids. Just the 42-base CDR3 DNA is kept, in frame starting at base 1. Cut back by 6 bases and 5 bases, the V and J ends lie 19 bases apart.

Notes on this clonotype: Its antigen remains undetermined. No base-level quality is on record; no much larger clone is a single base apart.

The sequence is built from TRBV20-1 and TRBJ2-5; a tentative D match to TRBD1 spans 6 bases. Sequencing was performed on PBMCs, mostly from graft donor cells, taken 360 days after TCRalphabeta/CD19-depleted stem cell transplant. The origin of this receptor is a boy under two years old who had a stem cell transplant for SCID, so the T cells may come from the graft donor. This receptor carries the CDR3 CSARGYRAQETQYF. The sequenced DNA is TGCAGTGCCCGGGGATACAGGGCACAGGAGACCCAGTACTTC.